This TCR beta chain came from a study of blood T cell repertoires in COVID-19. Study-level information: Samples taken during acute and convalescent COVID-19 were collected in the United States, Italy and Spain. In each case, the material was cDNA or gDNA derived from T cells, B-cell-depleted T cells, or PBMCs.

Recruits, aged roughly 18 to 89 years, lived in some 25 US areas. Each participant's cohort was designated according to participant-reported clinical history. In germline, CDR1 is LNHDA, CDR2 SQIVND (reference sequence). Deletions cut 4 bases from V and 1 base from J, with 19 bases between. This CDR3 contains 17 residues. This table comes from immunoSEQ multiplex PCR, and its TCRdb copy is limited to in-frame clones, with some not included. This table holds around 450,000 clones, about 90% found once. The sample was PBMCs or T cells enriched from blood (not recorded which). This chain links TRBV19 with TRBJ1-1; tentative D call: TRBD1 (5 bases). This receptor was obtained from a woman between 18 and 29 years old who had recovered from COVID-19. In DNA form, the CDR3 reads TGTGCCAGTAGTAGATTAGTTGAGGGAGGGGCGAACACTGAAGCTTTCTTT. Its protein is CASSRLVEGGANTEAFF.